This TCR beta chain was recorded in a study of T cell repertoires in cytomegalovirus infection. Study in general: Public TCR beta signatures indicated both CMV infection and matching HLA type.

One entry per CDR3 protein results from TCRdb running MiXCR on the reads. The sample has fewer than 550,000 distinct CDR3 sequences; 26% are singletons. This CDR3 comprises 17 residues. The V gene's germline CDR1 is ENHRY and CDR2 SYGVKD. The trim removed 0 bases at V and 7 bases at J, leaving 8 bases unmatched. Concerning this clonotype: Its antigen is currently unknown.

Findings and limits, study-wide: Cumulative public TCR beta family frequency identified carriers of CMV plus the relevant HLA. Dominating the ex vivo response were TCR beta clonotypes that were CMV-specific and HLA-C-restricted.

The V gene is TRBV10-3, the J gene TRBJ2-1; 11 nucleotides align to TRBD2. The sample was PBMCs. The TCR comes from a human donor in good health (CMV status not recorded). Some clones in this sample may be carry-over from other donors' samples. The CDR3 bases are TGTGCCATCAGTGAGTCGTCCAGGAGACTAGCGGGAAATGAGCAGTTCTTC. Its protein product is CAISESSRRLAGNEQFF.